The 27 T cell receptor beta chains given below trace back to one sample, sequenced in a study of spatial heterogeneity in lung cancer. TCRdb re-called the 5' RACE reads through MiXCR, storing one row per CDR3 protein. The table lists tens of thousands of distinct CDR3 sequences, roughly 7% of them singletons. Time point of the sample: sample taken at primary tumor resection. From tumor, nontumor lung or frozen PBMC, whole RNA was taken unsorted for sequencing. This sample comprised PBMCs, obtained at surgery. Every receptor here comes from a female donor with early-stage non-small cell lung cancer.

There are many counts of this clonotype. The V gene is TRBV4-1, the J gene TRBJ1-1; D is unresolved. This CDR3 contains 12 residues. V lost 7 bases and J 6 bases, leaving 12 bases between the germline ends. Looked up from germline, CDR1 is MGHRA and CDR2 is YSYEKL. CDR3 protein: CASTNLRAEAFF. CDR3 in DNA: TGCGCCAGCACGAATCTCCGTGCTGAAGCTTTCTTT.

This clonotype showed up many times. The rearrangement joins TRBV6-5 to TRBJ2-4; the D gene is possibly TRBD2 (5 bases). Trimming removed 3 bases at V and 8 bases at J, with 17 bases between. Germline-derived CDR1 and CDR2 are MNHEY and SVGAGI. The CDR3 loop spans 15 amino acids. The CDR3 protein is CASSYGGRSLDIQYF. The CDR3 region has the DNA TGTGCCAGCAGTTATGGAGGACGGTCCCTGGACATTCAGTACTTC.

The rearrangement links TRBV6-5 to TRBJ1-1; tentative D call: TRBD1 (5 bases). Trimming took off 6 bases at V and 3 bases at J, with 11 bases between the two ends. Germline V gene sequence: CDR1 MNHEY, CDR2 SVGAGI. This CDR3 region has 13 residues. The CDR3 loop reads CASSRGGDTEAFF. For the CDR3, the DNA is TGTGCCAGCAGCCGGGGGGGGGACACTGAAGCTTTCTTT.

This clonotype occurred many times. The rearrangement joins TRBV7-2 to TRBJ1-2; no reliable D call. The CDR3 spans 13 residues. Germline V gives CDR1 SGHTA, CDR2 FQGNSA. Trimming stripped 2 bases from V and 0 bases from J, with 4 bases between. Written as DNA, the CDR3 is TGTGCCAGCAGCTTAATGGCTAACTATGGCTACACCTTC. The encoded protein is CASSLMANYGYTF. The full variable domain, its missing parts supplied by reference TRBV7-2 and TRBJ1-2, is GAGVSQSPSNKVTEKGKDVELRCDPISGHTALYWYRQSLGQGLEFLIYFQGNSAPDKSGLPSDRFSAERTGGSVSTLTIQRTQQEDSAVYLCASSLMANYGYTFGSGTRLTVV.

This clonotype was seen many times. The CDR3 region is CASSQRPWTGAGYGYTF. In DNA form, the CDR3 reads TGTGCCAGCAGCCAACGTCCCTGGACAGGGGCCGGCTATGGCTACACCTTC. The chain employs TRBV3-1 and TRBJ1-2, with 9 bases identical to TRBD1. This CDR3 has 17 residues. V trimming: 2 bases; J trimming: 4 bases; junction bases outside the gene matches: 11. Germline V gene data show CDR1 as LGHDT and CDR2 as YNNKEL (reference sequence).

This clonotype was detected a few times. The chain has TRBV18 and TRBJ2-3; 7 bases map to TRBD2. Germline lookup yields CDR1 KGHSH and CDR2 LQKENI. The CDR3 contains 15 residues. V was clipped by 3 bases and J by 2 bases; unmatched bases: 5. CDR3 bases: TGTGCCAGCTCACCCGGGACTATGACCACAGATACGCAGTATTTT. Translating it yields CASSPGTMTTDTQYF. The variable domain in full, completed from reference TRBV18 and TRBJ2-3, reads NAGVMQNPRHLVRRRGQEARLRCSPMKGHSHVYWYRQLPEEGLKFMVYLQKENIIDESGMPKERFSAEFPKEGPSILRIQQVVRGDSAAYFCASSPGTMTTDTQYFGPGTRLTVL.

The V call is TRBV20-1, the J call TRBJ2-4; D unclear. In germline, CDR1 is DFQATT, CDR2 SNEGSKA (reference sequence). The germline V and J ends were trimmed by 3 bases and 5 bases, with 8 bases remaining between them. The CDR3 length is 12 residues. The CDR3 spells CSASWQQNIQYF. CDR3 DNA sequence: TGCAGTGCTAGCTGGCAGCAAAACATTCAGTACTTC.

This clonotype was counted many times. The chain links TRBV20-1 to TRBJ2-5, with 9 bases lining up with TRBD2. The V segment lost 4 bases and the J segment 4 bases; nucleotides outside the gene matches: 4. This CDR3 is built from 13 residues. Germline assignment: CDR1 DFQATT and CDR2 SNEGSKA (reference sequence). DNA of the CDR3: TGCAGTGCTATAGCGGGGGTGGGAGAGACCCAGTACTTC. This sequence encodes CSAIAGVGETQYF.

This clonotype was counted many times. The rearrangement joins TRBV29-1 to TRBJ1-3; 7 nucleotides line up with TRBD1. The CDR3 totals 15 residues. With V trimmed by 6 bases and J by 0 bases, 8 bases remained unmatched. Germline CDR1 SQVTM, CDR2 ANQGSEA. The CDR3 sequence is CSVARGGSSGNTIYF. For the CDR3, the DNA is TGCAGCGTAGCTCGAGGGGGCTCCTCTGGAAACACCATATATTTT.

In its sample, this clonotype was seen many times. This chain links TRBV21-1 with TRBJ2-5; the table calls TRBD1, which could not be checked here. TRBV21-1 is flagged as a pseudogene. CDR3 size: 14 residues. The CDR3 here is CASSMGTAQETQYF. CDR3 DNA sequence: TGTGCCAGCAGCATGGGGACAGCCCAAGAGACCCAGTACTTC.

The chain joins TRBV6-2 or TRBV6-3 to TRBJ1-1, with a possible D match to TRBD1 (6 bases). Germline CDR1 reads MNHEY; CDR2 reads SVGEGT. CDR3 length: 14 amino acids. V lost 2 bases and J lost 4, with 11 bases in between. The CDR3 loop reads CASSYGGVSTEAFF. In DNA, the CDR3 is TGTGCCAGCAGTTACGGGGGCGTTTCCACTGAAGCTTTCTTT.

This clonotype was seen a handful of times. The V call is TRBV15, the J call TRBJ1-5, with D perhaps matching TRBD1 (5 bases). Germline V gives CDR1 LNHNV, CDR2 YYDKDF (reference sequence). The CDR3 loop spans 17 amino acids. The ends were cut back, 0 bases at V and 0 bases at J, with 12 bases in the middle. The CDR3 DNA sequence: TGTGCCACCAGCAGAGATCCAGTGGGGCATAGCAATCAGCCCCAGCATTTT. Its protein is CATSRDPVGHSNQPQHF.

This clonotype was counted at least ten times. J is TRBJ1-6 and V is TRBV5-1; the D is unclear. V was pared by 2 bases and J by 4 bases, with 7 bases between. This CDR3 contains 14 residues. Germline CDR1 is SGHRS and CDR2 is YFSETQ. The CDR3 coding sequence is TGCGCCAGCAGCTTCGACACTTATAATTCACCCCTCCACTTT. This codes for CASSFDTYNSPLHF.

The table lists this clonotype with many counts. J is TRBJ1-2 and V is TRBV6-1; 7 nucleotides line up with TRBD1. This CDR3 has 16 amino acids. CDR1 and CDR2 (germline): MNHNS, SASEGT. The V gene end was trimmed by 5 bases and the J gene end by 3 bases; junction bases not matched to a gene: 12. The CDR3 here is CASSRQGTQSDYGYTF. CDR3 DNA: TGTGCCAGCAGTCGACAGGGAACCCAATCCGACTATGGCTACACCTTC.

This clonotype occurred many times. The chain employs TRBV7-9 and TRBJ1-5, with TRBD1 as a possible D gene (5 bases). This CDR3 is built from 14 residues. Germline CDR1 reads SEHNR; CDR2 reads FQNEAQ (reference sequence). The V end lost 4 bases, the J end lost 3 bases, and 10 bases lay between the germline ends. CDR3 DNA: TGTGCCAGCAGCTCGGACATCCTCAATCAGCCCCAGCATTTT. It specifies CASSSDILNQPQHF.

Ten or more counts support this clonotype. The chain recombines TRBV4-3 with TRBJ2-7, with D unclear. Trimming cost V 4 bases and J 3 bases, with 10 bases left between them. The germline CDR1 and CDR2 sequences are LGHNA and YSLEER. CDR3 length: 13 residues. This CDR3 reads CASSRQLDYEQYF. DNA of the CDR3: TGCGCCAGCAGCCGACAATTAGACTACGAGCAGTACTTC.

V usage is TRBV20-1 and J usage is TRBJ2-7; no clear D. From germline, CDR1 is DFQATT and CDR2 SNEGSKA (reference sequence). The length of the CDR3 is 14 residues. V was clipped by 2 bases and J by 6 bases, with 17 bases between them. CDR3 sequence: CSARRTSTLPEQYF. The CDR3 bases are TGCAGTGCTAGACGAACTTCTACCCTACCCGAGCAGTACTTC.

This clonotype occurred many times. This sequence joins TRBV30 and TRBJ1-2, with D possibly matching TRBD1 (5 bases). The CDR3 is 15 amino acids. CDR1 and CDR2 from the germline V gene are GTSNPN and SVGIG (reference sequence). The V and J ends lost 2 bases and 1 base respectively, with 14 bases between them. Here the CDR3 reads CAWSLPGPLNYGYTF. The CDR3 DNA sequence: TGTGCCTGGAGTCTCCCGGGACCACTTAACTATGGCTACACCTTC.

This clonotype was counted ten times or more. The CDR3, as DNA: TGTGCCAGCAGACAGTTTCTTAGCAATCAGCCCCAGCATTTT. Protein: CASRQFLSNQPQHF. The rearrangement links TRBV6-1 to TRBJ1-5; no clear D. Trimming removed 6 bases from V and 0 bases from J, with 9 bases in between. This CDR3 has 14 amino acids. The germline CDR1 and CDR2 sequences are MNHNS and SASEGT.

At least ten counts were recorded for this clonotype. The gene calls are TRBV7-2 and TRBJ2-3; D gene ambiguous. This CDR3 comprises 12 residues. Germline assignment: CDR1 SGHTA and CDR2 FQGNSA. V was clipped by 7 bases and J by 9 bases, with 14 bases between them. CDR3 nucleotides: TGTGCCAGCAACCATGGCCAAATAACGCAGTATTTT. It specifies CASNHGQITQYF. The whole variable domain, remainder taken from reference TRBV7-2 and TRBJ2-3, is GAGVSQSPSNKVTEKGKDVELRCDPISGHTALYWYRQSLGQGLEFLIYFQGNSAPDKSGLPSDRFSAERTGGSVSTLTIQRTQQEDSAVYLCASNHGQITQYFGPGTRLTVL.

This sequence joins TRBV9 and TRBJ2-1; D is possibly TRBD2 (6 bases). The length of the CDR3 is 13 residues. Germline CDR1 and CDR2: SGDLS and YYNGEE. V was pared by 3 bases and J by 4 bases, with 8 bases between. The CDR3 protein is CASSAGTYNEQFF. Written as DNA, the CDR3 is TGTGCCAGCAGCGCAGGGACTTACAATGAGCAGTTCTTC.

Of note for this clonotype: Being one base from a much bigger clone, this may be a read error. The J gene is TRBJ2-7, the V gene TRBV28; possibly TRBD2 for D (6 bases). The CDR3 is 15 amino acids. The V end lost 4 bases, the J end lost 5 bases, and 18 bases lay between the germline ends. CDR1 and CDR2 (germline): MDHEN, SYDVKM. CDR3: CASSSLWRGSDEQYF. In nucleotides, the CDR3 is TGTGCCAGCAGTTCCCTCTGGCGGGGTTCGGACGAGCAGTACTTC. Looking up the rest from reference TRBV28 and TRBJ2-7 gives the full variable domain: DVKVTQSSRYLVKRTGEKVFLECVQDMDHENMFWYRQDPGLGLRLIYFSYDVKMKEKGDIPEGYSVSREKKERFSLILESASTNQTSMYLCASSSLWRGSDEQYFGPGTRLTVT.

This clonotype was recorded at least ten times. The chain employs TRBV5-1 and TRBJ1-5, with D possibly being TRBD1 (5 bases). The length of the CDR3 is 14 residues. Trimming cost V 4 bases and J 3 bases, with 11 bases left between them. The V gene's germline CDR1 is SGHRS and CDR2 YFSETQ. The CDR3 DNA reads as TGCGCCAGCAGCCTCGACAGTTTCAATCAGCCCCAGCATTTT. This gives the protein CASSLDSFNQPQHF.

This clonotype is categorized as medium-sized (0.01 to 0.1%). The chain carries TRBV5-1 and TRBJ2-7; a weak D match, TRBD2 (5 bases). The CDR3 has 12 residues. Deletions cut 8 bases from V and 0 bases from J, with 9 bases between. CDR1 and CDR2 (germline): SGHRS, YFSETQ. CDR3 sequence reads: CASTRDSYEQYF. Written as DNA, the CDR3 is TGCGCCAGTACCCGGGACTCCTACGAGCAGTACTTC.

This clonotype was found a few times. The chain carries TRBV7-2 and TRBJ1-2; D gene ambiguous. Per the germline V gene, CDR1 is SGHTA and CDR2 is FQGNSA. Trimming left V 8 bases short and J 1 base short, with 14 bases between. This CDR3 contains 14 residues. In DNA form, the CDR3 reads TGTGCCAGCCTTATTGGGCCGGGTAACTATGGCTACACCTTC. Its protein is CASLIGPGNYGYTF.

This clonotype was seen more than once but under ten times. This chain joins TRBV2 and TRBJ2-3; maybe TRBD2 (7 bases). Trimming removed 2 bases at V and 2 bases at J, with 14 bases between. CDR1 and CDR2 (germline): SNHLY, FYNNEI. The CDR3 sequence is 16 residues long. CDR3 loop: CASSEWGGRYTDTQYF. CDR3 nucleotides: TGTGCCAGCAGTGAATGGGGGGGCCGATACACAGATACGCAGTATTTT. The full variable domain, rest sourced from reference TRBV2 and TRBJ2-3, is EPEVTQTPSHQVTQMGQEVILRCVPISNHLYFYWYRQILGQKVEFLVSFYNNEISEKSEIFDDQFSVERPDGSNFTLKIRSTKLEDSAMYFCASSEWGGRYTDTQYFGPGTRLTVL.

This clonotype was seen ten or more times. The chain recombines TRBV4-3 with TRBJ1-4, with D unresolved. Trimming removed 1 base from V and 7 bases from J, with 10 bases in between. This CDR3 is 14 amino acids long. Germline V lookup: CDR1 LGHNA, CDR2 YSLEER. The CDR3 is CASSQGYSGEKLFF. The DNA of the CDR3 is TGCGCCAGCAGCCAAGGTTATTCGGGTGAAAAACTGTTTTTT.